The next 10 T cell receptor beta chains were all read from a single sample in a study of response to subunit inactivated influenza vaccine. TCRdb reprocessed the RT-PCR reads with MiXCR, giving one entry per CDR3 protein. There are 180,000 or so distinct CDR3 sequences in the sample; more than 10% occur only once, and 25% to 30% lies in the top ten. Another study also made use of these data, one on T cells expressing NK-cell markers. That work adds: It was by 5'RACE template switching with UMIs that TCR beta cDNA was made.

This specimen was CD8+ T cells sorted from PBMCs, taken about 11 days after vaccination. Every receptor here comes from a man aged 45-65 years who received an inactivated influenza vaccine.

The rearrangement joins TRBV7-9 to TRBJ1-6; 7 bases fit TRBD1. Germline-derived CDR1 and CDR2 are SEHNR and FQNEAQ (reference sequence). This CDR3 spans 14 amino acids. Trimming cost V 6 bases and J 9 bases; bases outside gene matches: 8. The CDR3 here is CASSSRQGVSPLHF. The CDR3 DNA reads TGTGCCAGCAGTTCACGGCAGGGGGTTTCACCCCTCCACTTT.

This chain links TRBV4-2 with TRBJ2-1; TRBD2 matches at 11 bases. With V trimmed by 4 bases and J by 6 bases, 11 bases remained unmatched. This CDR3 spans 17 amino acids. The V gene's germline CDR1 is LGHNA and CDR2 YNFKEQ. The CDR3, as DNA: TGTGCCAGCAGCCCATCCGGGACTAGCGGAGTTGCCAATGAGCAGTTCTTC. Residues: CASSPSGTSGVANEQFF.

V gene TRBV5-6 combines with J gene TRBJ1-2; maybe TRBD1 (5 bases). V dropped 2 bases and J dropped 8 bases, with 13 bases sitting between them. The CDR3 consists of 13 residues. Germline V gives CDR1 SGHDT, CDR2 YYEEEE. The CDR3 DNA is TGTGCCAGCAGCTTAGGGACTGCGGGAGGCTACACCTTC. Encoded protein: CASSLGTAGGYTF.

This clonotype was detected a few times. This chain joins TRBV11-2 and TRBJ2-7; D unclear. The CDR3 contains 13 residues. Germline CDR1 SGHAT, CDR2 FQNNGV. V gave up 1 base and J gave up 5 bases, with 9 bases separating them. CDR3 in DNA: TGTGCCAGCAGCTTAGGTCTCCGCAACGAGCAGTACTTC. Protein: CASSLGLRNEQYF.

The chain links TRBV27 to TRBJ2-5, with D tentatively TRBD2 (5 bases). V was trimmed by 6 bases and J by 5 bases, leaving 13 bases between them. The CDR3 has 13 amino acids. Germline CDR1 MNHEY, CDR2 SMNVEV (reference sequence). The CDR3, as DNA: TGTGCCAGCAGCGGAAGGAGAGGGGAGACCCAGTACTTC. Amino acids: CASSGRRGETQYF.

The chain employs TRBV7-9 and TRBJ1-1; TRBD1 might be the D (6 bases). Trimming removed 5 bases from V and 1 base from J, with 17 bases in between. CDR3 length: 16 amino acids. CDR1 and CDR2 (germline): SEHNR, FQNEAQ (reference sequence). CDR3 DNA: TGTGCCAGCAGCCCACCACCGGACAGAAAGAACACTGAAGCTTTCTTT. This encodes CASSPPPDRKNTEAFF.

The chain uses TRBV2 and TRBJ2-7, with D maybe TRBD1 (6 bases). CDR3 size: 14 residues. Per the germline V gene, CDR1 is SNHLY and CDR2 is FYNNEI. With 3 bases removed from V and 3 bases from J, the gap between germline ends came to 12 bases. For the CDR3, the DNA is TGTGCCAGCAGTGAGGGGGCAGGAGGCTACGAGCAGTACTTC. Its protein product is CASSEGAGGYEQYF. Looking up the rest from reference TRBV2 and TRBJ2-7 gives the full variable domain: EPEVTQTPSHQVTQMGQEVILRCVPISNHLYFYWYRQILGQKVEFLVSFYNNEISEKSEIFDDQFSVERPDGSNFTLKIRSTKLEDSAMYFCASSEGAGGYEQYFGPGTRLTVT.

The V gene is TRBV6-1, the J gene TRBJ2-1; 9 bases line up with TRBD2. The CDR3 is 14 amino acids. The ends lost 5 bases at V and 6 bases at J; junction bases unmatched: 5. The germline CDR1 and CDR2 sequences are MNHNS and SASEGT. The DNA of the CDR3 is TGTGCCAGCAGTCAATTAGCGGGAGTCAATGAGCAGTTCTTC. Its translation: CASSQLAGVNEQFF.

This chain links TRBV11-1 with TRBJ2-1, with 12 bases lining up with TRBD1. The CDR3 consists of 16 residues. The V and J ends lost 0 bases and 8 bases, in that order; junction bases with no gene match: 5. The germline gives CDR1 SGHAT, CDR2 FQDESV (reference sequence). CDR3 region: CASSLAGQGARDEQFF. CDR3 sequence (DNA): TGTGCCAGCAGCTTAGCGGGACAGGGGGCGAGGGATGAGCAGTTCTTC.

This clonotype was seen repeatedly, ten times or more. The V call is TRBV29-1, the J call TRBJ2-7; 9 bases match TRBD1. The CDR3 contains 14 residues. Trimming at V came to 7 bases and at J to 5 bases, leaving 12 bases not matched to a gene. The germline gives CDR1 SQVTM, CDR2 ANQGSEA. CDR3 residues: CSAYGTGRRNEQYF. CDR3 in DNA: TGCAGCGCCTACGGGACAGGGAGGAGGAACGAGCAGTACTTC.